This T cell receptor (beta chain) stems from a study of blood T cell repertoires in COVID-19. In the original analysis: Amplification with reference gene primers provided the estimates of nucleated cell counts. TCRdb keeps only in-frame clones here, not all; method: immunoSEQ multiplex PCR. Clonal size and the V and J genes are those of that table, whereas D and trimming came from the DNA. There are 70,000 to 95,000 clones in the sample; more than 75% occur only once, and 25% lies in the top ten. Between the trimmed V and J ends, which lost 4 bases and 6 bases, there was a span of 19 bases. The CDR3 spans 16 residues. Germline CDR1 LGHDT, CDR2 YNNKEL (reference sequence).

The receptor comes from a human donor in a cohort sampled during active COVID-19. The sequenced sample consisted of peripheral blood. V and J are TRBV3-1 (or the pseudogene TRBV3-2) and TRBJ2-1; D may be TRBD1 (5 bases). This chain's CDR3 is CASSPYLWGEVNEQFF. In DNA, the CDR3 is TGTGCCAGCAGCCCCTACTTGTGGGGCGAAGTCAATGAGCAGTTCTTC.